The next 16 T cell receptor beta chains were all read from a single sample in a study of blood T cell repertoires in COVID-19. Clones were sequenced by immunoSEQ multiplex PCR, and TCRdb holds only the in-frame ones, with some missing. The sample has about 240,000 clones, 80% to 90% seen once. The sequencing sample was made of peripheral blood. All receptors come from a woman of 80 years or more with COVID-19, enrolled during active disease.

The genes are TRBV4-2 and TRBJ2-7; possibly TRBD1 for D (5 bases). CDR1 and CDR2 (germline): LGHNA, YNFKEQ. The ends were cut back, 0 bases at V and 0 bases at J, with 12 bases in the middle. This CDR3 spans 16 amino acids. This CDR3 is CASSQEGAESSYEQYF. CDR3 sequence (DNA): TGTGCCAGCAGCCAAGAAGGGGCCGAGAGCTCCTACGAGCAGTACTTC.

This clone has a handful of counts. The rearrangement uses TRBV18 and TRBJ2-7; D is possibly TRBD2 (6 bases). Trimming cost V 3 bases and J 5 bases, with 14 bases left between them. The CDR3 length is 14 residues. In germline, CDR1 is KGHSH, CDR2 LQKENI. The CDR3 sequence is CASSPTLADHEQYF. The CDR3 DNA reads as TGTGCCAGCTCACCGACCTTAGCGGACCACGAGCAGTACTTC.

This chain connects TRBV3-1 (or the pseudogene TRBV3-2) to TRBJ1-2; no reliable D call. CDR1 LGHDT and CDR2 YNNKEL come from the germline V gene (reference sequence). Trimming took off 0 bases at V and 8 bases at J, with 10 bases between the two ends. The CDR3 is made up of 13 amino acids. CDR3 amino acids: CASSQEEGGGYTF. In DNA form, the CDR3 reads TGTGCCAGCAGCCAAGAGGAGGGCGGCGGCTACACCTTC.

V and J are TRBV27 and TRBJ2-7; the match to TRBD2 covers 13 bases. The V gene's germline CDR1 is MNHEY and CDR2 SMNVEV (reference sequence). The CDR3 spans 15 residues. Losses at the gene ends were 5 bases for V and 3 bases for J; bases not matched to a gene: 4. CDR3 DNA sequence: TGTGCCAGCAGTACTAGCGGGAGGGCCGACTACGAGCAGTACTTC. It specifies CASSTSGRADYEQYF.

The chain employs TRBV4-2 and TRBJ2-2; a possible D gene is TRBD1 (6 bases). V lost 0 bases to trimming and J lost 0 bases, with 20 bases between them. This CDR3 spans 20 amino acids. CDR1 is LGHNA, CDR2 YNFKEQ, per germline. Here the CDR3 DNA reads TGTGCCAGCAGCCAAGATGTAGTCCGGGACACCGATCCGAACACCGGGGAGCTGTTTTTT. Translating it yields CASSQDVVRDTDPNTGELFF.

This CDR3 reads CASSGRGTSEQFF. CDR3 sequence (DNA): TGTGCCAGCAGCGGCCGGGGGACGAGTGAGCAGTTCTTC. The chain is built from TRBV12-1 and TRBJ2-1; the table gives TRBD2 as D, unverified against the DNA. TRBV12-1 is a recognized pseudogene. CDR3 size: 13 residues.

V and J are TRBV2 and TRBJ1-2; D gene unclear. This CDR3 contains 11 residues. The V gene lost 6 bases and the J gene lost 8 bases, with 10 bases spanning the gap. CDR1 SNHLY and CDR2 FYNNEI come from the germline V gene. CDR3 bases: TGTGCCAGCAGCGACAAGCACGGCTACACCTTC. This codes for CASSDKHGYTF.

The chain has TRBV19 and TRBJ1-5, with D possibly being TRBD1 (6 bases). The CDR3 has 17 residues. Germline V gene lookup returns CDR1 LNHDA and CDR2 SQIVND (reference sequence). Trimming cost V 7 bases and J 0 bases, with 19 bases left between them. The CDR3 spells CASTPSRQALSNQPQHF. The CDR3 region has the DNA TGTGCCAGTACCCCCTCCCGACAGGCCCTTAGCAATCAGCCCCAGCATTTT.

This chain joins TRBV2 and TRBJ2-3; D ambiguous. This CDR3 has 15 amino acids. With 5 bases removed from V and 1 base from J, the gap between germline ends came to 13 bases. In germline, CDR1 is SNHLY, CDR2 FYNNEI. This CDR3 reads CASSFLVSGTDTQYF. In nucleotides, the CDR3 is TGTGCCAGCAGTTTCCTAGTTAGTGGCACAGATACGCAGTATTTT.

This chain connects TRBV28 to TRBJ1-5; a possible D gene is TRBD1 (6 bases). Trimming removed 5 bases from V and 3 bases from J, with 11 bases in between. The V gene's germline CDR1 is MDHEN and CDR2 SYDVKM. The CDR3 runs 14 residues. CDR3 sequence: CASSPGQSNQPQHF. The CDR3 DNA follows: TGTGCCAGCAGTCCTGGACAGTCCAATCAGCCCCAGCATTTT.

This clone was observed a single time. The rearrangement uses TRBV12-3 or TRBV12-4 and TRBJ1-1; D is ambiguous. V lost 5 bases and J 1 base, leaving 8 bases between the germline ends. The CDR3 length is 13 residues. Written as DNA, the CDR3 is TGTGCCAGCAGTATTTTTCAGAACACTGAAGCTTTCTTT. It encodes CASSIFQNTEAFF.

The chain recombines TRBV30 with TRBJ1-4; 9 bases are a match to TRBD1. CDR1 and CDR2 from the germline V gene are GTSNPN and SVGIG (reference sequence). This CDR3 has 15 amino acids. J gave up 8 bases and V 2 bases, and 9 bases lay outside the gene matches. CDR3 sequence reads: CAWSRGGQGDEKLFF. The CDR3 DNA reads TGTGCCTGGAGTCGTGGGGGACAGGGCGACGAAAAACTGTTTTTT.

The chain has TRBV7-9 and TRBJ2-7, with D unresolved. V was pared by 4 bases and J by 2 bases, with 12 bases between. Per germline, CDR1 SEHNR and CDR2 FQNEAQ (reference sequence). This CDR3 has 14 amino acids. The CDR3 reads CASSSPRLTYEQYF. The CDR3 DNA follows: TGTGCCAGCAGCTCCCCGCGGCTAACCTACGAGCAGTACTTC.

The V and J genes are TRBV11-3 and TRBJ2-2, with TRBD1 identical over 11 bases. V gave up 2 bases and J gave up 6 bases; unmatched junction bases: 11. CDR3 length: 18 amino acids. The germline CDR1 and CDR2 sequences are SGHNT and YENEEA. The CDR3 region has the DNA TGTGCCAGCAGCTTACGGGGTGTGGGACAGGGGGGATCCGGGGAGCTGTTTTTT. Translated, it gives CASSLRGVGQGGSGELFF.

The chain recombines TRBV4-1 with TRBJ1-3; TRBD1 agrees at 10 bases. The CDR3 covers 15 residues. V shed 3 bases, J shed 2 bases, and the junction held 1 base outside the gene matches. Looked up from germline, CDR1 is MGHRA and CDR2 is YSYEKL. The CDR3 sequence: CASSQGQGTGNTIYF. CDR3 DNA: TGCGCCAGCAGCCAGGGACAGGGGACTGGAAACACCATATATTTT.

The chain has TRBV7-2 and TRBJ1-3; D not resolved. Germline V gene data show CDR1 as SGHTA and CDR2 as FQGNSA. CDR3 length: 16 residues. V lost 5 bases and J lost 0, with 14 bases in between. The CDR3 sequence is CASSPAGLSSGNTIYF. The CDR3 coding sequence is TGTGCCAGCAGCCCAGCAGGTTTGAGCTCTGGAAACACCATATATTTT.